One T cell receptor beta chain is described in this entry. The data derive from a study of blood T cell repertoires in COVID-19. At the level of the study: Some COVID-19 samples were acute and others convalescent; all came from the United States, Italy and Spain. From T cells, B-cell-depleted T cells, or PBMCs came the material, which was cDNA or gDNA.

Germline assignment: CDR1 SQVTM and CDR2 ANQGSEA. CDR3 length: 13 amino acids. With V trimmed by 6 bases and J by 4 bases, 8 bases remained unmatched. Per the original data handling: Amplified reference gene primers provided the basis for estimating nucleated cell counts. This table comes from immunoSEQ multiplex PCR, and its TCRdb copy is limited to in-frame clones, with some not included. The DNA gave D and trimming, while V, J and clone size come from that table. Here the sample spans some 240,000 clones, approximately 90% being singletons. The specimen was peripheral blood. The TCR originated in a man between 60 and 75 years old who had recovered from COVID-19. This chain connects TRBV29-1 to TRBJ2-7; the match to TRBD1 covers 8 bases. Here the CDR3 DNA reads TGCAGCGTCCAGGGACAGGTTGAATACGAGCAGTACTTC. Protein sequence: CSVQGQVEYEQYF.